A single sample is the source of the 13 T cell receptor beta chains below, sequenced in a study of T cells in Graves' hyperthyroidism and ophthalmopathy. TCR beta CDR3 sequences were amplified from RNA transcripts. HTBI primers were the set used in a first-round RT-PCR of the TCR CDR3. In TCRdb, the multiplex PCR reads were re-called with MiXCR into one record per CDR3 protein. The sample yields hundreds of thousands of distinct CDR3 sequences, 16% seen once. The source material was blood. These receptors came from a woman between 18 and 30 years old with Graves' hyperthyroidism.

About this clonotype: The junction shows a germline mismatch at one end, possibly a read error. The chain is built from TRBV28 and TRBJ2-1; D not resolved. The CDR3 runs 12 residues. The germline gives CDR1 MDHEN, CDR2 SYDVKM. CDR3 sequence (DNA): TGTGCCAACAGTTTATCCGGCAATGAGCAGTTCTTC. Translated: CANSLSGNEQFF.

This clonotype has only a few counts. The chain recombines TRBV20-1 with TRBJ2-5, with D perhaps TRBD2 (7 bases). V was trimmed by 1 base and J by 3 bases, leaving 27 bases between them. The CDR3 is 19 residues long. Germline V lookup: CDR1 DFQATT, CDR2 SNEGSKA (reference sequence). The CDR3 DNA is TGCAGTGCTAGAGCCCGGATAGGGGGGGCCTATAACCGAAAAGAGACCCAGTACTTC. It encodes CSARARIGGAYNRKETQYF.

Many counts were recorded for this clonotype. J is TRBJ1-1 and V is TRBV7-2; 7 positions match TRBD1. The CDR3 loop spans 14 amino acids. Unmatched junction bases numbered 7, after V lost 5 bases and J lost 4 bases. CDR1 and CDR2 from the germline V gene are SGHTA and FQGNSA. The CDR3 nucleotides read TGTGCCAGCAGCACGGACAGGTTGTTCACTGAAGCTTTCTTT. It specifies CASSTDRLFTEAFF.

This clonotype was observed a few times. The chain recombines TRBV20-1 with TRBJ1-3; tentatively, D is TRBD1 (5 bases). Trimming shortened V by 2 bases and J by 2 bases, and 13 bases separated the two germline ends. CDR3 size: 15 residues. In germline, CDR1 is DFQATT, CDR2 SNEGSKA (reference sequence). The CDR3 DNA follows: TGCAGTGCTAGATCGCCGACAGTTACTGGAAACACCATATATTTT. Translation gives CSARSPTVTGNTIYF.

This clonotype was counted at least ten times. This chain connects TRBV18 to TRBJ1-1, with 9 bases matching TRBD1. Trimming cost V 1 base and J 3 bases; bases outside gene matches: 3. There are 15 residues in the CDR3. Germline CDR1 and CDR2: KGHSH and LQKENI. The CDR3 sequence: CASSPQQGADTEAFF. The CDR3, as DNA: TGTGCCAGCTCACCACAACAGGGGGCTGACACTGAAGCTTTCTTT.

This clonotype was detected many times. The chain couples TRBV11-2 to TRBJ2-5, with D possibly matching TRBD2 (7 bases). Trimming removed 1 base at V and 4 bases at J, with 16 bases between. The CDR3 runs to 16 residues. CDR1 SGHAT and CDR2 FQNNGV come from the germline V gene. CDR3 sequence reads: CASSLGTGGLRETQYF. The CDR3 coding sequence is TGTGCCAGCAGCTTAGGGACGGGGGGCCTGAGAGAGACCCAGTACTTC.

V usage is TRBV2 and J usage is TRBJ2-7; 7 bases line up with TRBD2. The germline gives CDR1 SNHLY, CDR2 FYNNEI. The V gene end was trimmed by 2 bases and the J gene end by 1 base; junction bases not matched to a gene: 17. The CDR3 is 19 residues long. CDR3 residues: CASSERQTLTSLGSYEQYF. CDR3 nucleotides: TGTGCCAGCAGTGAACGGCAGACTTTGACTAGCCTGGGGTCCTACGAGCAGTACTTC.

This clonotype was found a few times. The CDR3 nucleotides read TGTGCCAGCAGCCAAGATCCCCAAGGGCCCCAGCATTTT. The encoded protein is CASSQDPQGPQHF. V is TRBV4-2 and J is TRBJ1-5; the D is unclear. The germline gives CDR1 LGHNA, CDR2 YNFKEQ. The V end lost 0 bases, the J end lost 9 bases, and 9 bases lay between the germline ends. The CDR3 is 13 amino acids.

This clonotype was detected ten times or more. The V and J genes are TRBV9 and TRBJ1-2, with a possible D match to TRBD1 (5 bases). The CDR3 extends over 12 amino acids. From germline, CDR1 is SGDLS and CDR2 YYNGEE. Trimming cost V 0 bases and J 8 bases, with 8 bases left between them. CDR3 nucleotide sequence: TGTGCCAGCAGCGTAGTGAGGGGAGGCTACACCTTC. Protein sequence: CASSVVRGGYTF.

This clonotype was detected ten times or more. The chain couples TRBV12-5 to TRBJ2-7; D may be TRBD1 (6 bases). V gave up 2 bases and J gave up 3 bases, with 17 bases separating them. Germline V lookup: CDR1 LGHNT, CDR2 FRNRAP. The CDR3 runs 16 residues. The CDR3 region is CASGLPKGQYFYEQYF. CDR3 nucleotides: TGTGCTAGTGGTTTGCCCAAAGGACAGTACTTCTACGAGCAGTACTTC.

This sequence joins TRBV19 and TRBJ1-6, with D hard to call. This CDR3 comprises 15 residues. The germline V and J ends were trimmed by 3 bases and 13 bases, with 19 bases remaining between them. Per germline, CDR1 LNHDA and CDR2 SQIVND (reference sequence). The CDR3 protein is CASSIEAVHLFPLHF. The DNA of the CDR3 is TGTGCCAGTAGTATCGAGGCAGTACATTTATTCCCCCTCCACTTT.

This chain links TRBV10-3 with TRBJ1-5; perhaps TRBD1 as D (6 bases). CDR1 and CDR2 from the germline V gene are ENHRY and SYGVKD. The V gene lost 6 bases and the J gene lost 5 bases, with 11 bases spanning the gap. This CDR3 region has 13 residues. This chain's CDR3 is CAIRGGMDQPQHF. CDR3 DNA: TGTGCCATCAGGGGGGGCATGGATCAGCCCCAGCATTTT.

Concerning this clonotype: The CDR3 carries no conserved terminal phenylalanine or tryptophan, so it likely arises from a read error. The chain couples TRBV5-1 to TRBJ2-6; tentative D call: TRBD2 (6 bases). The V end was cut by 0 bases, the J end by 4 bases, with 11 bases between. The CDR3 covers 16 residues. Germline CDR1 is SGHRS and CDR2 is YFSETQ. This CDR3 reads CASSLEASAGANVLTL. The CDR3 coding sequence is TGCGCCAGCAGCTTGGAAGCTAGCGCCGGGGCCAACGTCCTGACTCTC.